These T cell receptor beta chains were read from a single sample in a study of T cells expressing NK-cell markers. For each CDR3 protein, TCRdb gives one entry from its re-call of the 5' RACE reads, without DNA. This repertoire includes roughly 110,000 distinct CDR3 sequences. The specimen was blood T cells: a sorted CD56 or NKG2C T cell subset, CD4+ or CD8+ T cells, or bulk PBMC T cells (not recorded which). These receptors were obtained from a woman between 18 and 70 years old in good health. CDR3s include the opening cysteine and the closing phenylalanine or tryptophan.

J gene | V gene | CDR3 protein
TRBJ2-2 | TRBV4-2 | CASSQVRVNGELFF
TRBJ2-3 | TRBV12-3/TRBV12-4 | CASSPGPTRTDTQYF
TRBJ1-1 | TRBV29-1 | CSVEGGVGEAFF
TRBJ2-1 | TRBV12-3/TRBV12-4 | CASRGTERYNEQFF
TRBJ2-2 | TRBV7-6 | CASSPGLDTGELFF
TRBJ1-2 | TRBV5-1 | CASSLATSGSYGYTF
TRBJ1-2 | TRBV9 | CASSVSRQGSYGYTF
TRBJ2-1 | TRBV11-3 | CASSQAGDGEQFF
TRBJ2-1 | TRBV7-9 | CASSLGLARSNEQFF
TRBJ1-6 | TRBV7-9 | CASTPAQGRESPLHF
TRBJ1-5 | TRBV6-2/TRBV6-3 | CASSYQEEGQPQHF
TRBJ2-2 | TRBV28 | CASSLWIGQKNTGELFF
TRBJ2-1 | TRBV15 | CATTESLAGDDEQFF
TRBJ2-1 | TRBV12-3/TRBV12-4 | CASSLPNEQFF
TRBJ1-5 | TRBV7-2 | CASSQSRTAYSNQPQHF
TRBJ2-1 | TRBV24-1 | CATSDTTNTLAGDRLGQFF
TRBJ2-7 | TRBV27 | CASSYQGQSYEQYF
TRBJ1-2 | TRBV7-9 | CAGSAGEFSYGYTF
TRBJ2-7 | TRBV7-9 | CASRTGGLNEQYF
TRBJ1-4 | TRBV19 | CASSPGWWYEKLFF
TRBJ2-1 | TRBV30 | CAGTRADRGGNEQFF
TRBJ2-7 | TRBV28 | CASSSTSYEQYF
TRBJ1-1 | TRBV12-3/TRBV12-4 | CATLNPTVHTEAFF
TRBJ2-5 | TRBV12-3/TRBV12-4 | CASSIQTGAQYF
TRBJ2-1 | TRBV4-3 | CASSQGTGTGVWNEQFF
TRBJ2-1 | TRBV19 | CASSIREGLYNEQFF
TRBJ2-1 | TRBV12-3/TRBV12-4 | CASSRRDRGSSGSSYNEQFF
TRBJ1-5 | TRBV15 | CATSRGLGGNQPQHF
TRBJ2-1 | TRBV6-1 | CASSEVGLAGVGEQFF
TRBJ2-1 | TRBV2 | CASSEPSRSWNEQFF
TRBJ2-1 | TRBV27 | CASSLSPSTSGSFYNEQFF
TRBJ2-2 | TRBV7-3 | CASSLKGGTGELFF
TRBJ2-1 | TRBV7-9 | CASSLSGSGGVYNEQFF
TRBJ2-7 | TRBV5-1 | CASSFQGDSYEQYF
TRBJ1-1 | TRBV20-1 | CSPGRGTGNTEAFF
TRBJ1-5 | TRBV12-3/TRBV12-4 | CASRRHDQPQHF
TRBJ2-1 | TRBV6-5 | CASSYSTSGENEQFF